Below, 17 T cell receptor beta chains from the same sample are listed, as sequenced in a study of T-cell reconstitution after alpha-beta-depleted transplantation in children. The TCRbeta library was prepared with unique molecular identifiers. Using its own MiXCR run on the PCR reads, TCRdb lists one record per CDR3 protein. Of about 200,000 distinct CDR3 sequences in the sample, approximately 6.8% were seen once. This specimen was PBMCs, taken before TCRalphabeta/CD19-depleted stem cell transplant. The receptors shown here come from a girl under three years old with combined immunodeficiency, due to receive a stem cell transplant.

This clonotype was recorded many times. V is TRBV25-1 and J is TRBJ1-5; 11 bases match TRBD1. V lost 6 bases, J lost 5 bases, and 27 bases stayed unmatched. In germline, CDR1 is MGHDK, CDR2 SYGVNS. The CDR3 has 22 amino acids. CDR3 in DNA: TGTGCCAGCAGCTATCCTACCTCCGTCCGGGACAGGGGGTATGAAAAACATCAGCCCCAGCATTTT. As protein: CASSYPTSVRDRGYEKHQPQHF.

This clonotype was counted ten times or more. The chain employs TRBV12-3 or TRBV12-4 and TRBJ2-1, with 7 bases aligning to TRBD2. V lost 7 bases to trimming and J lost 4 bases; unmatched junction nucleotides: 13. The CDR3 loop spans 16 amino acids. The CDR3 sequence: CASKGLDGRTYNEQFF. Here the CDR3 DNA reads TGTGCCAGCAAGGGACTTGACGGGAGGACTTACAATGAGCAGTTCTTC.

This clonotype was detected ten times or more. The gene calls are TRBV5-6 and TRBJ2-7; a possible D gene is TRBD2 (6 bases). This CDR3 is built from 15 residues. From germline, CDR1 is SGHDT and CDR2 YYEEEE. Trimming left V 1 base short and J 2 bases short, with 13 bases between. The chain's CDR3 is CASSLSIGGTYEQYF. The CDR3 nucleotides are TGTGCCAGCAGCTTGTCTATTGGGGGGACCTACGAGCAGTACTTC.

Ten or more counts support this clonotype. This chain links TRBV7-9 with TRBJ2-2; D possibly corresponds to TRBD1 (6 bases). The CDR3 is 15 amino acids. V lost 4 bases to trimming and J lost 4 bases, with 13 bases between them. The germline CDR1 and CDR2 sequences are SEHNR and FQNEAQ (reference sequence). The CDR3 nucleotides read TGTGCCAGCAGCTCAACAGGGTTCTCCACCGGGGAGCTGTTTTTT. It translates to CASSSTGFSTGELFF.

This clonotype was seen ten or more times. The chain has TRBV6-2 or TRBV6-3 and TRBJ2-1; 7 nucleotides align to TRBD1. Germline-derived CDR1 and CDR2 are MNHEY and SVGEGT. With V trimmed by 0 bases and J by 4 bases, 6 bases remained unmatched. The CDR3 totals 16 residues. CDR3 DNA sequence: TGTGCCAGCAGTTACTCGAGGGGGCAGGGGTACAATGAGCAGTTCTTC. This codes for CASSYSRGQGYNEQFF.

This clonotype was counted at least ten times. V is TRBV4-3 and J is TRBJ1-1; no reliable D call. The CDR3 sequence is 13 residues long. Trimming removed 2 bases from V and 6 bases from J, with 10 bases in between. Looked up from germline, CDR1 is LGHNA and CDR2 is YSLEER. The CDR3 loop reads CASSQFGYPEAFF. DNA of the CDR3: TGCGCCAGCAGCCAATTCGGGTACCCTGAAGCTTTCTTT.

The J gene is TRBJ1-3, the V gene TRBV18; D gene ambiguous. CDR3 length: 15 residues. Trimming removed 1 base from V and 2 bases from J, with 9 bases in between. Looked up from germline, CDR1 is KGHSH and CDR2 is LQKENI. Written as DNA, the CDR3 is TGTGCCAGCTCACCACGAGGGTACCCTGGAAACACCATATATTTT. Protein: CASSPRGYPGNTIYF.

The table lists this clonotype with a few counts. The rearrangement joins TRBV5-6 to TRBJ2-3, with no clear D. Germline loops: CDR1 SGHDT, CDR2 YYEEEE. Trimming cost V 2 bases and J 7 bases, with 11 bases left between them. The CDR3 runs to 13 residues. As DNA, the CDR3 is TGTGCCAGCAGCTTTGGACCCAAGAATACGCAGTATTTT. Protein: CASSFGPKNTQYF. Variable domain in full (rest from reference TRBV5-6 and TRBJ2-3): DAGVTQSPTHLIKTRGQQVTLRCSPKSGHDTVSWYQQALGQGPQFIFQYYEEEERQRGNFPDRFSGHQFPNYSSELNVNALLLGDSALYLCASSFGPKNTQYFGPGTRLTVL.

This clonotype was recorded many times. The genes are TRBV24-1 and TRBJ2-5; D might be TRBD2 (5 bases). CDR3 length: 13 amino acids. Trimming removed 5 bases at V and 4 bases at J, with 10 bases between. Germline CDR1 KGHDR, CDR2 SFDVKD. CDR3 DNA: TGTGCCACCAGTGGGGAGTTTGGAGAGACCCAGTACTTC. It yields the protein CATSGEFGETQYF.

This clonotype has ten or more counts. The chain recombines TRBV5-1 with TRBJ2-3, with D hard to call. The CDR3 covers 13 residues. Germline CDR1 is SGHRS and CDR2 is YFSETQ. V was clipped by 5 bases and J by 2 bases, with 9 bases between them. The CDR3 spells CASSPYFTDTQYF. The CDR3 bases are TGCGCCAGCAGTCCTTACTTCACAGATACGCAGTATTTT.

This clonotype was detected ten times or more. The chain couples TRBV12-3 or TRBV12-4 to TRBJ2-3, with D possibly matching TRBD2 (6 bases). The CDR3 consists of 13 residues. V was clipped by 6 bases and J by 6 bases, with 13 bases between them. CDR3 sequence reads: CASSTTRLDTQYF. In DNA, the CDR3 is TGTGCCAGCAGCACGACTAGGTTGGATACGCAGTATTTT.

The sample holds many counts of this clonotype. CDR3 amino acids: CASSPRRVGAPKNIQYF. Here the CDR3 DNA reads TGTGCCAGCTCACCACGCAGGGTGGGCGCCCCCAAAAACATTCAGTACTTC. The chain has TRBV18 and TRBJ2-4; possible D gene TRBD1, 5 bases. V was cut by 1 base and J by 2 bases, with 15 bases left in between. The germline CDR1 and CDR2 sequences are KGHSH and LQKENI. This CDR3 is built from 17 residues.

This clonotype showed up many times. The chain combines TRBV29-1 with TRBJ1-2; D remains unclear. V lost 6 bases, J lost 4 bases, and 12 bases lay in between. Germline lookup yields CDR1 SQVTM and CDR2 ANQGSEA. This CDR3 region has 12 residues. The CDR3, as DNA: TGCAGCGTCACCCCCCAAGGCTATGGCTACACCTTC. Encoded protein: CSVTPQGYGYTF. Full variable domain (outside the CDR3, taken from reference TRBV29-1 and TRBJ1-2): SAVISQKPSRDICQRGTSLTIQCQVDSQVTMMFWYRQQPGQSLTLIATANQGSEATYESGFVIDKFPISRPNLTFSTLTVSNMSPEDSSIYLCSVTPQGYGYTFGSGTRLTVV.

Ten or more counts support this clonotype. The chain uses TRBV29-1 and TRBJ2-7, with 10 nucleotides matching TRBD2. With V trimmed by 1 base and J by 2 bases, 8 bases remained unmatched. The CDR3 runs to 16 residues. Germline V lookup: CDR1 SQVTM, CDR2 ANQGSEA. The CDR3 DNA follows: TGCAGCGTTGAAGGGGGGCCCGGGACTAGCGCCTACGAGCAGTACTTC. Its translation is CSVEGGPGTSAYEQYF.

Comment on this clonotype: A much bigger clone sits one base away, suggesting this may be a read error. Because the CDR3 is missing its conserved closing phenylalanine or tryptophan, this is likely a read error. The chain employs TRBV11-2 and TRBJ1-2; the match to TRBD1 covers 10 bases. After removal of 4 bases from V and 6 bases from J, the junction contained 14 bases not matched to a gene. This CDR3 is 17 amino acids long. CDR1 and CDR2 from the germline V gene are SGHAT and FQNNGV. In DNA form, the CDR3 reads TGTGCCAGCAGCTCTGATTCCGGGACAGGGGCAGATAATGGCTACACCTTA. Translation gives CASSSDSGTGADNGYTL.

This clonotype came up a few times. The chain is built from TRBV5-6 and TRBJ2-7; 7 nucleotides match TRBD1. CDR1 is SGHDT, CDR2 YYEEEE, per germline. The CDR3 spans 14 residues. Trimming took 2 bases from V and 2 from J; bases not matched to a gene: 4. CDR3 nucleotides: TGTGCCAGCAGCTTCGGGACAGAGGCCTACGAGCAGTACTTC. This codes for CASSFGTEAYEQYF.

This clonotype was seen many times. CDR3 coding DNA: TGCAGTGCTAGAGTGGAAGGAGGAGGGTCCTACGAGCAGTACTTC. Amino acids: CSARVEGGGSYEQYF. The rearrangement uses TRBV20-1 and TRBJ2-7; a possible D gene is TRBD2 (6 bases). Trimming stripped 1 base from V and 1 base from J, with 14 bases between. Germline V CDR1 and CDR2: DFQATT, SNEGSKA (reference sequence). The CDR3 length is 15 residues.